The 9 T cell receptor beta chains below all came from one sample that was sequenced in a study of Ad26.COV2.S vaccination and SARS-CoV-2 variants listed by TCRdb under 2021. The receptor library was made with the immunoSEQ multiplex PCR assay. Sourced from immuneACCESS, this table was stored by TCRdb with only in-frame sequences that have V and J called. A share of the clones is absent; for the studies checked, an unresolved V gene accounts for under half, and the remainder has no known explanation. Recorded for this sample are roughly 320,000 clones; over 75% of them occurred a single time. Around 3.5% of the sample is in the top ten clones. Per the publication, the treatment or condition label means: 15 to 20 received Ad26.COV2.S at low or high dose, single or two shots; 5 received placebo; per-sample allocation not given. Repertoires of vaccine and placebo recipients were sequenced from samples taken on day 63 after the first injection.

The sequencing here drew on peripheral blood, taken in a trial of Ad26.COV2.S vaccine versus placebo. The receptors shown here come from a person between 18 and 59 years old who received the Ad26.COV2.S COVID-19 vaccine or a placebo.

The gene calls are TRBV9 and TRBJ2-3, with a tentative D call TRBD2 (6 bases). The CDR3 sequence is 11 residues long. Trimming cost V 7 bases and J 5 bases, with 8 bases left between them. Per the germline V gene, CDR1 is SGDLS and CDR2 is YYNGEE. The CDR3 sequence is CASRRGDTQYF. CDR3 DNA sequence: TGTGCCAGCCGGCGGGGAGATACGCAGTATTTT.

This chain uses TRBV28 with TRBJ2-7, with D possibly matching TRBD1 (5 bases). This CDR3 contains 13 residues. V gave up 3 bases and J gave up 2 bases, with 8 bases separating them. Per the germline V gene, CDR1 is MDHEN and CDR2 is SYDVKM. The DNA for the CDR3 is TGTGCCAGCAGTTTGGCCAGGGCCTACGAGCAGTACTTC. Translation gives CASSLARAYEQYF.

This CDR3 is CASSLSVAGGQNEQFF. CDR3 nucleotide sequence: TGTGCCAGCTCCCTTTCTGTAGCGGGGGGGCAGAATGAGCAGTTCTTC. The chain uses TRBV18 and TRBJ2-1; TRBD2 matches at 11 bases. The CDR3 is 16 residues long. J gave up 7 bases and V 6 bases, and 11 bases lay outside the gene matches. CDR1 is KGHSH and CDR2 is LQKENI in the germline V gene.

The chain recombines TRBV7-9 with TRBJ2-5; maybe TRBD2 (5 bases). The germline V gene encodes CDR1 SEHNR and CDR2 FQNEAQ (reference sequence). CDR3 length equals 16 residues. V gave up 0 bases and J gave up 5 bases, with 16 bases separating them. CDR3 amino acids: CASSLAGARVGETQYF. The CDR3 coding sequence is TGTGCCAGCAGCTTAGCCGGAGCGCGGGTAGGGGAGACCCAGTACTTC.

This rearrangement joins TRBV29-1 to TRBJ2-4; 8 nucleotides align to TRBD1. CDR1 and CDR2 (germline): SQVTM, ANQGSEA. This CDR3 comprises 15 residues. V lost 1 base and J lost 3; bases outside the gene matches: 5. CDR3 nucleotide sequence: TGCAGCGTTGAAGCCGACAGGGGAGGCAAAAACATTCAGTACTTC. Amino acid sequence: CSVEADRGGKNIQYF.

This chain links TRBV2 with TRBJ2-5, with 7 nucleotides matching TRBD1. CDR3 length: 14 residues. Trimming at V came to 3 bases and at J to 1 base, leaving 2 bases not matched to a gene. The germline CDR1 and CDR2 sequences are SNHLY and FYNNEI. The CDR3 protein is CASSEGQLQETQYF. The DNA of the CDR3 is TGTGCCAGCAGTGAGGGACAGCTCCAAGAGACCCAGTACTTC.

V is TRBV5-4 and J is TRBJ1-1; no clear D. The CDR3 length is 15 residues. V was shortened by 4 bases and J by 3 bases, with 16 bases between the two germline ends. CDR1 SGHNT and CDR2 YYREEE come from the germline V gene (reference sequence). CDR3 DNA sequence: TGTGCCAGCAGCCTCGCTGGCAACTTGGACACTGAAGCTTTCTTT. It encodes CASSLAGNLDTEAFF. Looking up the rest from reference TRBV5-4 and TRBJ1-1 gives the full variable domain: ETGVTQSPTHLIKTRGQQVTLRCSSQSGHNTVSWYQQALGQGPQFIFQYYREEENGRGNFPPRFSGLQFPNYSSELNVNALELDDSALYLCASSLAGNLDTEAFFGQGTRLTVV.

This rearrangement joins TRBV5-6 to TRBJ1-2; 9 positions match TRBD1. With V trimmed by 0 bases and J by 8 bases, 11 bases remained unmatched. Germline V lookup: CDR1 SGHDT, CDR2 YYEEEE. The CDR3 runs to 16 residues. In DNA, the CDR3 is TGTGCCAGCAGCTTGGGAACCGGGACAGGGCTTTACGGCTACACCTTC. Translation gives CASSLGTGTGLYGYTF.

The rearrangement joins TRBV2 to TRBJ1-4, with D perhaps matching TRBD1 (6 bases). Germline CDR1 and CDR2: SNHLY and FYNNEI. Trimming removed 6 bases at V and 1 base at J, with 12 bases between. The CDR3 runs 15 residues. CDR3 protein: CASREQGLTNEKLFF. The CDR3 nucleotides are TGTGCCAGCAGAGAACAGGGATTAACTAATGAAAAACTGTTTTTT. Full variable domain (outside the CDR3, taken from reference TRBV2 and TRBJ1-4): EPEVTQTPSHQVTQMGQEVILRCVPISNHLYFYWYRQILGQKVEFLVSFYNNEISEKSEIFDDQFSVERPDGSNFTLKIRSTKLEDSAMYFCASREQGLTNEKLFFGSGTQLSVL.